This is a list of T cell receptor beta chains from one sample in a study of TIL therapy for anti-PD-1-resistant metastatic lung cancer. Method: immunoSEQ multiplex PCR; TCRdb's copy keeps in-frame clones and lacks some. The sample holds around 21,000 clones, about 71% seen once. The sample consisted of blood, taken at baseline. Receptors originate from a person between 25 and 79 years old with non-small cell lung cancer. Each CDR3 is given with its conserved first and last residue. The order of the fields is V gene, clone size, J gene, D gene, CDR3 protein, CDR3 DNA. A D gene is named only where the DNA matches it firmly. Clone size, where shown, is once, few, many, or a class for clones that have expanded.

v_gene: TRBV2; abundance: -; j_gene: TRBJ1-2; d_gene: -; CDR3aa: CASSDSTNYGYTF; CDR3nt: TGTGCCAGCAGTGACAGTACTAACTATGGCTACACCTTC
v_gene: TRBV9; abundance: -; j_gene: TRBJ2-7; d_gene: TRBD2; CDR3aa: CASSVGGRAHEQYF; CDR3nt: TGTGCCAGCAGCGTCGGCGGGAGGGCCCACGAGCAGTACTTC
v_gene: TRBV7-8; abundance: -; j_gene: TRBJ2-7; d_gene: -; CDR3aa: CASSLRETTYEQYF; CDR3nt: TGTGCCAGCAGCTTAAGAGAGACGACCTACGAGCAGTACTTC
v_gene: TRBV7-3; abundance: -; j_gene: TRBJ2-2; d_gene: -; CDR3aa: CASSSGAGVATGELFF; CDR3nt: TGTGCCAGCAGCTCGGGGGCGGGAGTGGCCACCGGGGAGCTGTTTTTT
v_gene: TRBV4-1; abundance: -; j_gene: TRBJ2-1; d_gene: TRBD2; CDR3aa: CASSQVRLAVYNEQFF; CDR3nt: TGCGCCAGCAGCCAAGTACGTCTAGCGGTATACAATGAGCAGTTCTTC
v_gene: TRBV2; abundance: -; j_gene: TRBJ1-2; d_gene: -; CDR3aa: CASSEDRVYGYTF; CDR3nt: TGTGCCAGCAGTGAAGACAGGGTATATGGCTACACCTTC
v_gene: TRBV11-2; abundance: -; j_gene: TRBJ2-7; d_gene: TRBD1; CDR3aa: CASRARQGPYEQYF; CDR3nt: TGTGCCAGCAGAGCCCGACAGGGCCCCTACGAGCAGTACTTC
v_gene: TRBV5-1; abundance: once; j_gene: TRBJ1-1; d_gene: -; CDR3aa: CASSLEGGITEAFF; CDR3nt: TGCGCCAGCAGCTTGGAAGGGGGTATCACTGAAGCTTTCTTT
v_gene: TRBV27; abundance: -; j_gene: TRBJ2-3; d_gene: -; CDR3aa: CASSMGSPLDTQYF; CDR3nt: TGTGCCAGCAGTATGGGGTCCCCATTGGATACGCAGTATTTT
v_gene: TRBV5-5; abundance: -; j_gene: TRBJ1-4; d_gene: -; CDR3aa: CASSNGPNEKLFF; CDR3nt: TGTGCCAGCAGCAACGGACCTAATGAAAAACTGTTTTTT
v_gene: TRBV7-9; abundance: -; j_gene: TRBJ2-5; d_gene: -; CDR3aa: CASSLGGGLEETQYF; CDR3nt: TGTGCCAGCAGCTTAGGAGGGGGTTTAGAAGAGACCCAGTACTTC
v_gene: TRBV21-1; abundance: once; j_gene: TRBJ1-5; d_gene: -; CDR3aa: CASSKEVRGRSQPQHF; CDR3nt: TGTGCCAGCAGCAAAGAGGTCAGGGGGCGAAGTCAGCCCCAGCATTTT
v_gene: TRBV5-6; abundance: once; j_gene: TRBJ1-4; d_gene: TRBD1; CDR3aa: CASSSQGAANEKLFF; CDR3nt: TGTGCCAGCAGCTCGCAGGGGGCGGCTAATGAAAAACTGTTTTTT
v_gene: TRBV5-1; abundance: -; j_gene: TRBJ1-5; d_gene: -; CDR3aa: CASASGTGNQPQHF; CDR3nt: TGCGCCAGCGCGTCGGGGACGGGCAATCAGCCCCAGCATTTT
v_gene: TRBV18; abundance: once; j_gene: TRBJ2-3; d_gene: -; CDR3aa: CASSPRQWSPDTQYF; CDR3nt: TGTGCCAGCTCACCACGGCAGTGGTCCCCAGATACGCAGTATTTT
v_gene: TRBV27; abundance: -; j_gene: TRBJ2-7; d_gene: TRBD1; CDR3aa: CATSRFGTGVTFYEQYF; CDR3nt: TGTGCCACCAGTCGGTTCGGGACAGGGGTCACATTCTACGAGCAGTACTTC
v_gene: TRBV24-1; abundance: -; j_gene: TRBJ2-3; d_gene: TRBD2; CDR3aa: CATSDLQTAGGFDTQYF; CDR3nt: TGTGCCACCAGTGATTTGCAAACGGCGGGGGGGTTTGATACGCAGTATTTT
v_gene: TRBV6-1; abundance: few; j_gene: TRBJ2-4; d_gene: -; CDR3aa: CASSEGGAGNIQYF; CDR3nt: TGTGCCAGCAGTGAAGGAGGGGCAGGAAACATTCAGTACTTC
v_gene: TRBV30; abundance: -; j_gene: TRBJ1-1; d_gene: -; CDR3aa: CAWSWGRENTEAFF; CDR3nt: TGTGCCTGGAGCTGGGGAAGGGAGAACACTGAAGCTTTCTTT
v_gene: TRBV9; abundance: -; j_gene: TRBJ1-2; d_gene: TRBD1; CDR3aa: CASSVVGQGDGYTF; CDR3nt: TGTGCCAGCAGCGTAGTGGGACAGGGGGATGGCTACACCTTC
v_gene: TRBV4-2; abundance: -; j_gene: TRBJ2-7; d_gene: TRBD2; CDR3aa: CASSLTSGTSYEQYF; CDR3nt: TGTGCCAGCAGCCTGACTAGCGGAACTTCCTACGAGCAGTACTTC
v_gene: TRBV5-1; abundance: -; j_gene: TRBJ1-4; d_gene: -; CDR3aa: CASSLNPATNEKLFF; CDR3nt: TGCGCCAGCAGCTTGAATCCTGCAACTAATGAAAAACTGTTTTTT
v_gene: TRBV12-3/TRBV12-4; abundance: -; j_gene: TRBJ2-3; d_gene: -; CDR3aa: CASSQGRTDTQYF; CDR3nt: TGTGCCAGCAGCCAGGGCAGGACAGATACGCAGTATTTT
v_gene: TRBV6-5; abundance: -; j_gene: TRBJ1-1; d_gene: TRBD1; CDR3aa: CASSLFTGANTEAFF; CDR3nt: TGTGCCAGCAGTTTATTCACAGGGGCGAACACTGAAGCTTTCTTT
v_gene: TRBV5-1; abundance: -; j_gene: TRBJ2-5; d_gene: TRBD1; CDR3aa: CASSGGQGPGETQYF; CDR3nt: TGCGCCAGCAGCGGAGGACAGGGCCCCGGGGAGACCCAGTACTTC
v_gene: TRBV10-2; abundance: -; j_gene: TRBJ2-1; d_gene: TRBD2; CDR3aa: CASSERGLAGREQFF; CDR3nt: TGCGCCAGCAGTGAGAGGGGGCTAGCGGGACGTGAGCAGTTCTTC
v_gene: TRBV4-3; abundance: -; j_gene: TRBJ2-1; d_gene: -; CDR3aa: CASSQDLYGALEQFF; CDR3nt: TGCGCCAGCAGCCAAGATCTTTACGGGGCCCTTGAGCAGTTCTTC
v_gene: TRBV6-1; abundance: -; j_gene: TRBJ2-7; d_gene: -; CDR3aa: CASSEGMAGKGREQYF; CDR3nt: TGTGCCAGCAGTGAAGGTATGGCAGGGAAGGGTCGGGAGCAGTACTTC
v_gene: TRBV9; abundance: few; j_gene: TRBJ2-7; d_gene: TRBD2; CDR3aa: CASSPGGTSGRLEQYF; CDR3nt: TGTGCCAGCAGCCCGGGGGGGACTAGCGGGAGACTGGAACAGTACTTC
v_gene: TRBV7-8; abundance: -; j_gene: TRBJ1-1; d_gene: -; CDR3aa: CASSLGTHRNTEAFF; CDR3nt: TGTGCCAGCAGCCTCGGGACCCACAGGAACACTGAAGCTTTCTTT
v_gene: TRBV6-1; abundance: few; j_gene: TRBJ2-1; d_gene: -; CDR3aa: CASSERPRLVSHEQFF; CDR3nt: TGTGCCAGCAGTGAACGTCCGCGGTTAGTCTCGCATGAGCAGTTCTTC
v_gene: TRBV6-6; abundance: -; j_gene: TRBJ2-7; d_gene: -; CDR3aa: CASTRDGSYEQYF; CDR3nt: TGTGCCAGCACCAGGGACGGCTCCTACGAGCAGTACTTC
v_gene: TRBV10-1; abundance: -; j_gene: TRBJ2-3; d_gene: -; CDR3aa: CASSESHATDTQYF; CDR3nt: TGCGCCAGCAGTGAGTCACATGCCACAGATACGCAGTATTTT
v_gene: TRBV5-5; abundance: -; j_gene: TRBJ2-2; d_gene: -; CDR3aa: CASSFSGGTGELFF; CDR3nt: TGTGCCAGCAGCTTCTCTGGAGGAACCGGGGAGCTGTTTTTT
v_gene: TRBV5-4; abundance: -; j_gene: TRBJ2-2; d_gene: -; CDR3aa: CASTLGVGTPRSGELFF; CDR3nt: TGTGCCAGCACCCTTGGCGTCGGCACCCCCCGTTCCGGGGAGCTGTTTTTT
v_gene: TRBV6-6; abundance: -; j_gene: TRBJ1-3; d_gene: -; CDR3aa: CASSYSGPGNTIYF; CDR3nt: TGTGCCAGCAGTTATTCTGGTCCCGGAAACACCATATATTTT
v_gene: TRBV7-9; abundance: once; j_gene: TRBJ2-7; d_gene: TRBD2; CDR3aa: CASSSNPRGGEQYF; CDR3nt: TGTGCCAGCAGCTCAAACCCCCGGGGAGGGGAGCAGTACTTC
v_gene: TRBV9; abundance: -; j_gene: TRBJ2-1; d_gene: TRBD1; CDR3aa: CASSPGTGRDEQFF; CDR3nt: TGTGCCAGCAGCCCCGGGACAGGGAGAGATGAGCAGTTCTTC
v_gene: TRBV4-3; abundance: few; j_gene: TRBJ2-4; d_gene: -; CDR3aa: CASSQGQTGVTKNIQYF; CDR3nt: TGCGCCAGCAGCCAAGGCCAAACAGGTGTAACCAAAAACATTCAGTACTTC
v_gene: TRBV5-1; abundance: -; j_gene: TRBJ2-7; d_gene: -; CDR3aa: CASSSTWDTLYEQYF; CDR3nt: TGCGCCAGCAGCTCGACCTGGGACACCCTCTACGAGCAGTACTTC
v_gene: TRBV7-8; abundance: -; j_gene: TRBJ2-7; d_gene: TRBD1; CDR3aa: CASSLLGQGLSEQYF; CDR3nt: TGTGCCAGCAGCTTACTAGGACAGGGGCTCTCCGAGCAGTACTTC
v_gene: TRBV9; abundance: few; j_gene: TRBJ1-6; d_gene: -; CDR3aa: CASSVGPTNSPLHF; CDR3nt: TGTGCCAGCAGCGTAGGACCAACTAATTCACCCCTCCACTTT
v_gene: TRBV9; abundance: few; j_gene: TRBJ2-1; d_gene: -; CDR3aa: CASSQAIFNEQFF; CDR3nt: TGTGCCAGCAGCCAAGCAATCTTCAATGAGCAGTTCTTC
v_gene: TRBV7-2; abundance: -; j_gene: TRBJ2-7; d_gene: TRBD2; CDR3aa: CASSLHGLAVAHLSYEQYF; CDR3nt: TGTGCCAGCAGCCTTCACGGACTAGCGGTAGCCCACCTTTCCTACGAGCAGTACTTC
v_gene: TRBV3-1/TRBV3-2; abundance: -; j_gene: TRBJ2-3; d_gene: -; CDR3aa: CASSQNNWSPPDTQYF; CDR3nt: TGTGCCAGCAGCCAAAATAACTGGTCCCCACCGGATACGCAGTATTTT
v_gene: TRBV5-1; abundance: -; j_gene: TRBJ2-7; d_gene: TRBD2; CDR3aa: CASSYLAGISYEQYF; CDR3nt: TGCGCCAGCAGCTACCTAGCGGGAATCTCCTACGAGCAGTACTTC
v_gene: TRBV5-4; abundance: -; j_gene: TRBJ2-2; d_gene: -; CDR3aa: CASSLVHDTGELFF; CDR3nt: TGTGCCAGCAGCTTGGTGCACGACACCGGGGAGCTGTTTTTT
v_gene: TRBV18; abundance: few; j_gene: TRBJ1-1; d_gene: -; CDR3aa: CASSPELDAEAFF; CDR3nt: TGTGCCAGCTCACCAGAGTTGGACGCTGAAGCTTTCTTT
v_gene: TRBV5-6; abundance: -; j_gene: TRBJ2-1; d_gene: -; CDR3aa: CASSLVHLLYEQFF; CDR3nt: TGTGCCAGCAGCTTGGTTCATCTTTTGTATGAGCAGTTCTTC
v_gene: TRBV10-3; abundance: -; j_gene: TRBJ2-7; d_gene: TRBD1; CDR3aa: CAISGGQGQSF; CDR3nt: TGTGCCATCAGTGGGGGACAGGGCCAATCCTTC
v_gene: TRBV9; abundance: -; j_gene: TRBJ2-5; d_gene: TRBD2; CDR3aa: CASSVGASGSLGETQYF; CDR3nt: TGTGCCAGCAGCGTAGGGGCTAGCGGGAGTTTGGGGGAGACCCAGTACTTC
v_gene: TRBV10-1; abundance: -; j_gene: TRBJ2-3; d_gene: TRBD2; CDR3aa: CASSGRLAGGTDTQYF; CDR3nt: TGCGCCAGCAGTGGGAGACTAGCGGGAGGTACAGATACGCAGTATTTT
v_gene: TRBV29-1; abundance: few; j_gene: TRBJ1-1; d_gene: -; CDR3aa: CSVEQVAYTEAFF; CDR3nt: TGCAGCGTTGAACAGGTTGCGTACACTGAAGCTTTCTTT
v_gene: TRBV9; abundance: -; j_gene: TRBJ1-3; d_gene: -; CDR3aa: CASSPSRGSGNTIYF; CDR3nt: TGTGCCAGCAGCCCCAGTAGGGGCTCTGGAAACACCATATATTTT
v_gene: TRBV2; abundance: -; j_gene: TRBJ2-2; d_gene: TRBD1; CDR3aa: CASSPTGTDTGELFF; CDR3nt: TGTGCCAGCAGTCCGACAGGGACCGACACCGGGGAGCTGTTTTTT
v_gene: TRBV7-3; abundance: -; j_gene: TRBJ2-5; d_gene: -; CDR3aa: CASSRGGDETQYF; CDR3nt: TGTGCCAGCAGTCGAGGCGGGGATGAGACCCAGTACTTC
v_gene: TRBV19; abundance: few; j_gene: TRBJ2-7; d_gene: TRBD1; CDR3aa: CASNTGTGLHEQYF; CDR3nt: TGTGCCAGTAATACCGGGACAGGACTCCACGAGCAGTACTTC
v_gene: TRBV5-1; abundance: -; j_gene: TRBJ2-5; d_gene: -; CDR3aa: CASNGQLKETQYF; CDR3nt: TGCGCCAGCAACGGACAGCTAAAAGAGACCCAGTACTTC